This entry lists 9 T cell receptor beta chains sequenced from one sample in a study of blood T cell repertoires in COVID-19. Measured with immunoSEQ multiplex PCR; TCRdb has only the in-frame clones, and not every one. The table records 150,000 to 200,000 clones, almost 85% of them present only once. Sequencing was performed on peripheral blood. The receptors here all came from a human donor with acute or convalescent COVID-19. The donor label of this sample is uncertain.

The chain joins TRBV9 to TRBJ1-1; TRBD1 matches at 9 bases. This CDR3 is built from 20 residues. The V segment lost 0 bases and the J segment 1 base; nucleotides outside the gene matches: 16. The germline CDR1 and CDR2 sequences are SGDLS and YYNGEE. The CDR3 loop reads CASSVDGVDSGQGKNTEAFF. Here the CDR3 DNA reads TGTGCCAGCAGCGTAGATGGGGTTGATTCCGGACAGGGGAAGAACACTGAAGCTTTCTTT.

The rearrangement links TRBV6-5 to TRBJ1-5; the D gene is possibly TRBD1 (5 bases). Germline values: CDR1 MNHEY, CDR2 SVGAGI. The CDR3 length is 14 residues. Between the trimmed V and J ends, which lost 7 bases and 0 bases, there was a span of 10 bases. CDR3 residues: CASTRQYSNQPQHF. CDR3 coding DNA: TGTGCCAGCACCCGACAGTATAGCAATCAGCCCCAGCATTTT.

V is TRBV7-9 and J is TRBJ2-5, with TRBD2 matching 12 bases. Per germline, CDR1 SEHNR and CDR2 FQNEAQ (reference sequence). Trimming took 5 bases from V and 2 from J; bases not matched to a gene: 9. This CDR3 comprises 17 residues. The CDR3 nucleotides read TGTGCCAGCAGCCCATACCGGACTAGCGGGAAACAAGAGACCCAGTACTTC. This sequence encodes CASSPYRTSGKQETQYF.

V is TRBV7-2 and J is TRBJ2-3; 8 nucleotides match TRBD2. The CDR3 sequence is 15 residues long. V shed 1 base and J 3 bases; nucleotides not matched to a gene: 3. Germline V gene sequence: CDR1 SGHTA, CDR2 FQGNSA. CDR3 residues: CASSLVSGGTDTQYF. CDR3 nucleotide sequence: TGTGCCAGCAGCTTAGTATCGGGGGGGACAGATACGCAGTATTTT.

This chain links TRBV19 with TRBJ1-1; the D gene is possibly TRBD1 (5 bases). The CDR3 covers 15 residues. Trimming pared 6 bases from V and 0 bases from J, leaving 14 bases between. The V gene's germline CDR1 is LNHDA and CDR2 SQIVND (reference sequence). CDR3 sequence reads: CASSIQGIVNTEAFF. The CDR3 DNA reads TGTGCCAGTAGCATTCAGGGAATCGTGAACACTGAAGCTTTCTTT.

The V call is TRBV30, the J call TRBJ2-3; 8 positions agree with TRBD1. This CDR3 has 15 amino acids. CDR1 is GTSNPN and CDR2 is SVGIG in the germline V gene (reference sequence). Losses at the gene ends were 2 bases for V and 0 bases for J; bases not matched to a gene: 4. CDR3 sequence (DNA): TGTGCCTGGAGTAAGAGGACAGGGAGCACAGATACGCAGTATTTT. Translating it yields CAWSKRTGSTDTQYF.

The chain joins TRBV6-6 to TRBJ1-5; TRBD1 matches 7 bases. The V segment lost 7 bases and the J segment 2 bases; nucleotides outside the gene matches: 8. Per germline, CDR1 MNHNY and CDR2 SVGAGI (reference sequence). The CDR3 contains 15 residues. The CDR3 DNA reads as TGTGCCAGCAACTTCAGGGGGAAAGGCAATCAGCCCCAGCATTTT. Amino acid sequence: CASNFRGKGNQPQHF.

This chain joins TRBV9 and TRBJ1-4; no clear D. Germline V lookup: CDR1 SGDLS, CDR2 YYNGEE. CDR3 length equals 15 residues. V gave up 0 bases and J gave up 8 bases, with 14 bases separating them. The CDR3 loop reads CASSVGGLRTEKLFF. CDR3 bases: TGTGCCAGCAGCGTAGGAGGGCTACGGACGGAAAAACTGTTTTTT.

V gene TRBV5-1 combines with J gene TRBJ2-5, with a possible D match to TRBD1 (5 bases). The V gene lost 1 base and the J gene lost 9 bases, with 19 bases spanning the gap. CDR1 and CDR2 (germline): SGHRS, YFSETQ. The length of the CDR3 is 15 residues. CDR3 residues: CASSLSLTVQGAQYF. The CDR3 region has the DNA TGCGCCAGCAGCTTGTCGTTGACAGTCCAAGGCGCCCAGTACTTC. Full variable domain (rest looked up from reference TRBV5-1 and TRBJ2-5): KAGVTQTPRYLIKTRGQQVTLSCSPISGHRSVSWYQQTPGQGLQFLFEYFSETQRNKGNFPGRFSGRQFSNSRSEMNVSTLELGDSALYLCASSLSLTVQGAQYFGPGTRLLVL.